This T cell receptor beta chain was recorded in a study of blood T cell repertoires in COVID-19 (dated by TCRdb to the early 2020s). Looking at the study overall: The collaborator samples originated in the United States, Italy and Spain and spanned the acute and convalescent phases of COVID-19. The prospective study material was composed of cDNA or gDNA derived from T cells, B-cell-depleted T cells, or PBMCs. Subjects who had been exposed to COVID-19, were actively infected with it, or had recovered from it provided the deeply sampled blood TCRbeta repertoires that made up the dataset. The repertoires were made available in a free public database intended to serve as a resource for research on the immune response to SARS-CoV-2. The samples were drawn from two sources: the first 160 participants of the ongoing ImmuneRACE study, and 1,254 subjects contributed by 6 global collaborators. Sample metadata almost always included a de-identified subject ID, COVID-19 status, age in years and sex. Where available, HLA class I and class II types were obtained from metadata supplied by the sample provider rather than from assay-based typing.

Results and caveats for the whole study, not just this receptor: How much clinical and demographic metadata was included differed by source and by participant, and the metadata was provided uncurated.

Collaborating institutions collected whole blood in K2EDTA tubes following their own protocols. For TCRbeta analysis, collaborators shipped samples in one of three forms: frozen whole blood, isolated PBMCs, or DNA extracted from either of those sample types. The immunoSEQ Assay, a bias-controlled multiplex PCR, was used to amplify TCRbeta CDR3 regions from genomic DNA. The original pipeline was this. The number of nucleated cells in each sample was estimated from the amplification of reference gene primers within the assay. To quantify the absolute abundance of each unique TCRbeta CDR3 rearrangement, sequence reads were collapsed and filtered. For each sample, productive Simpson clonality was calculated by taking the square root of Simpson's diversity index across productive rearrangements. TCRdb took this table from immuneACCESS and kept in-frame rearrangements with V and J called. Such tables lack part of the clones; where checked against another copy, unresolved V genes explain under half of the gap, and the rest is unexplained. V and J calls and clone size are as listed in that table; D and trimming were resolved from the DNA. This sample is represented by around 39,000 clones; approximately 88% of them were singletons. The ten largest clones take up about a tenth of the sample.

A single count supports this clone. Its cognate antigen has yet to be identified. No base-level quality is on record; no much larger clone is a single base apart. The sequenced sample was peripheral blood. This TCR came from a human donor in a cohort sampled during active COVID-19.

CDR3 protein: CASSATTGTSGRSSYEQYF. The nucleotide sequence is TGTGCCAGCAGTGCGACAACCGGGACTAGCGGGAGGAGCTCCTACGAGCAGTACTTC. The chain uses TRBV6-1 and TRBJ2-7, and 15 junction bases match TRBD2. V ends up 4 bases short and J 0 bases short, with an unmatched junction base count of 10. From a lookup of the germline V gene, CDR1 and CDR2 are MNHNS and SASEGT. Its CDR3 holds 19 amino acids, cysteine through phenylalanine. Only the CDR3 part of the read is kept: 57 bases, read in frame from the first base.